This T cell receptor (beta chain) emerged from a study of blood T cell repertoires in COVID-19. Study context: Sites in the United States, Italy and Spain provided acute and convalescent COVID-19 samples. Nucleic acid was either cDNA or gDNA, and it came from T cells, B-cell-depleted T cells, or PBMCs.

As originally analysed: Reference gene primer amplification in the assay estimated nucleated cell counts. Libraries were prepared by immunoSEQ multiplex PCR; TCRdb keeps only in-frame clonotypes and omits some of them. That table is the source of V, J and clone size, and D and trimming were worked out from the DNA. The table shows around 300,000 clones, with approximately 85% occurring only once. This CDR3 region has 15 residues. Germline V gene sequence: CDR1 KGHSH, CDR2 LQKENI. The J segment lost 2 bases and the V segment lost 8 bases, leaving 6 bases of the junction unmatched. Input material: peripheral blood. The receptor's source is a woman between 65 and 79 years old with acute or convalescent COVID-19. This chain links TRBV18 with TRBJ2-2, with TRBD1 matching over 9 bases. This CDR3 reads CASQPGQGNTGELFF. The DNA for the CDR3 is TGTGCCAGCCAGCCGGGACAGGGAAACACCGGGGAGCTGTTTTTT.